The 17 T cell receptor beta chains reported below all come from one sample, sequenced in a study of human T cells and chemical hapten exposure. A single record per CDR3 protein comes from TCRdb applying MiXCR to the RACE reads. This table has 95,000 to 150,000 distinct CDR3 sequences, approximately 11% appearing once. The time point: patch test 3, about 24 weeks after DPC sensitization. Sample treatment: therapeutic diphenylcyclopropenone sensitization with weekly scalp DPC. This specimen consisted of whole blood, obtained in connection with sensitization to the hapten diphenylcyclopropenone (DPC). These receptors originate from a woman aged 50 to 65 with alopecia areata. Some clones in this sample may be carry-over from other donors' samples.

There are a few counts of this clonotype. The gene calls are TRBV29-1 and TRBJ2-5; D gene unclear. The ends were cut back, 4 bases at V and 4 bases at J, with 7 bases in the middle. CDR1 and CDR2 from the germline V gene are SQVTM and ANQGSEA. This CDR3 has 11 residues. As DNA, the CDR3 is TGCAGCGTTGGGGTTCGAGAGACCCAGTACTTC. This gives the protein CSVGVRETQYF.

This clonotype was observed a handful of times. This chain joins TRBV10-3 and TRBJ1-1; D is undetermined. V lost 6 bases to trimming and J lost 1 base, with 6 bases between them. Looked up from germline, CDR1 is ENHRY and CDR2 is SYGVKD. This CDR3 spans 12 amino acids. The CDR3 coding sequence is TGTGCCATCAGAGACACGAACACTGAAGCTTTCTTT. Residues: CAIRDTNTEAFF.

This clonotype has more than one count but fewer than ten. The chain links TRBV7-2 to TRBJ2-5; TRBD1 matches at 8 bases. CDR3 length equals 15 residues. V lost 5 bases and J lost 4; bases outside the gene matches: 9. CDR1 and CDR2 from the germline V gene are SGHTA and FQGNSA. The CDR3 sequence is CASSPDRGRGETQYF. CDR3 coding DNA: TGTGCCAGCAGCCCCGACAGGGGAAGGGGAGAGACCCAGTACTTC.

This clonotype was observed a few times. Written as DNA, the CDR3 is TGTGCCAGCTCACCGAGGGGGGATACGCAGTATTTT. Amino acids: CASSPRGDTQYF. This chain uses TRBV18 with TRBJ2-3; the D gene is possibly TRBD1 (6 bases). The CDR3 has 12 residues. Germline V lookup: CDR1 KGHSH, CDR2 LQKENI. V was cut by 3 bases and J by 6 bases, with 7 bases left in between.

This clonotype has only a few counts. V is TRBV6-5 and J is TRBJ2-3, with TRBD1 matching 10 bases. The ends lost 0 bases at V and 5 bases at J; junction bases unmatched: 5. Germline V gives CDR1 MNHEY, CDR2 SVGAGI. The CDR3 runs 16 residues. In DNA, the CDR3 is TGTGCCAGCAGTTACTCCTTGGGACAGGGGAAAGATACGCAGTATTTT. Protein product: CASSYSLGQGKDTQYF.

V gene TRBV29-1 combines with J gene TRBJ1-1; 7 bases line up with TRBD1. This CDR3 has 14 amino acids. The germline CDR1 and CDR2 sequences are SQVTM and ANQGSEA. The ends lost 7 bases at V and 0 bases at J; junction bases unmatched: 8. The CDR3 sequence: CSGHRGSMNTEAFF. The CDR3 region has the DNA TGCAGCGGTCACAGGGGCTCCATGAACACTGAAGCTTTCTTT.

The V and J genes are TRBV11-3 and TRBJ2-3; weak D call: TRBD2 (6 bases). Germline V lookup: CDR1 SGHNT, CDR2 YENEEA. The V end was cut by 5 bases, the J end by 4 bases, with 10 bases between. This CDR3 is 13 amino acids long. The CDR3 DNA reads as TGTGCCAGCAGCCGAGCGGGCTCAGATACGCAGTATTTT. Encoded protein: CASSRAGSDTQYF.

This chain links TRBV2 with TRBJ2-2; weak D call: TRBD1 (6 bases). Trimming cost V 5 bases and J 2 bases, with 12 bases left between them. CDR3 length equals 15 residues. CDR1 and CDR2 from the germline V gene are SNHLY and FYNNEI. DNA for the CDR3: TGTGCCAGCAGTCCGGACAGCCTCAACACCGGGGAGCTGTTTTTT. Translation: CASSPDSLNTGELFF.

This clonotype was counted many times. This rearrangement joins TRBV9 to TRBJ2-7; no clear D. Per the germline V gene, CDR1 is SGDLS and CDR2 is YYNGEE. Deletions cut 3 bases from V and 7 bases from J, with 17 bases between. The CDR3 runs 14 residues. The CDR3, as DNA: TGTGCCAGCAGCGCAGGAGTTTACCAGGTGGAGCAGTACTTC. Its protein is CASSAGVYQVEQYF.

This clonotype was seen repeatedly, ten times or more. The chain employs TRBV29-1 and TRBJ2-3; D is uncertain. CDR1 and CDR2 from the germline V gene are SQVTM and ANQGSEA. CDR3 size: 12 residues. V lost 1 base, J lost 2 bases, and 4 bases lay in between. DNA for the CDR3: TGCAGCGTTGAAGGGTCCACAGATACGCAGTATTTT. Translating it yields CSVEGSTDTQYF.

The table lists this clonotype with a few counts. The rearrangement joins TRBV12-3 or TRBV12-4 to TRBJ2-5; D unresolved. The CDR3 spans 13 residues. Trimming took 4 bases from V and 4 from J, leaving 10 bases between them. This chain's CDR3 is CASSYDNRETQYF. The CDR3 DNA reads as TGTGCCAGCAGTTATGACAACCGAGAGACCCAGTACTTC.

This clonotype was recorded at least ten times. The genes are TRBV27 and TRBJ2-2, with 9 bases aligning to TRBD1. CDR1 and CDR2 (germline): MNHEY, SMNVEV (reference sequence). The CDR3 loop spans 14 amino acids. V gave up 7 bases and J gave up 7 bases; unmatched junction bases: 7. CDR3 loop: CASKTGQGFGELFF. The CDR3 DNA sequence: TGTGCCAGCAAAACGGGACAGGGTTTCGGGGAGCTGTTTTTT.

This clonotype has more than one count but fewer than ten. The CDR3 DNA is TGTGCCACCGGAGGAGAGACCCAGTACTTC. It is translated as CATGGETQYF. This chain joins TRBV3-1 and TRBJ2-5; a weak D match, TRBD2 (5 bases). Trimming removed 10 bases from V and 4 bases from J, with 7 bases in between. The length of the CDR3 is 10 residues. Germline CDR1 reads LGHDT; CDR2 reads YNNKEL (reference sequence).

The chain recombines TRBV28 with TRBJ2-7; D is perhaps TRBD2 (6 bases). The CDR3 has 16 amino acids. V shed 2 bases and J shed 4 bases, with 18 bases lying between them. CDR1 is MDHEN, CDR2 SYDVKM, per germline. CDR3 region: CASSLGTRVGSYEQYF. DNA for the CDR3: TGTGCCAGCAGTTTAGGGACTCGGGTGGGTTCGTACGAGCAGTACTTC.

This clonotype was seen repeatedly, ten times or more. CDR3 coding DNA: TGTGCCAGCAGTGAACCGTACGAGCAGTACTTC. It is translated as CASSEPYEQYF. This rearrangement joins TRBV6-1 to TRBJ2-7; D not resolved. V was clipped by 2 bases and J by 4 bases, with 3 bases between them. This CDR3 is built from 11 residues. Germline lookup yields CDR1 MNHNS and CDR2 SASEGT.

This clonotype occurred many times. The chain recombines TRBV7-9 with TRBJ1-2; a weak D match, TRBD1 (6 bases). CDR3 length: 14 residues. Germline assignment: CDR1 SEHNR and CDR2 FQNEAQ (reference sequence). V was cut by 3 bases and J by 0 bases, with 8 bases left in between. CDR3: CASSFRTANYGYTF. In nucleotides, the CDR3 is TGTGCCAGCAGCTTTCGGACAGCTAACTATGGCTACACCTTC.

This chain links TRBV6-5 with TRBJ1-1; 7 nucleotides match TRBD1. From germline, CDR1 is MNHEY and CDR2 SVGAGI. J lost 0 bases, V lost 10 bases, and 14 bases had no gene match. The CDR3 is 16 residues long. This chain's CDR3 is CATMTGYAELNTEAFF. Here the CDR3 DNA reads TGTGCCACCATGACAGGGTACGCGGAACTGAACACTGAAGCTTTCTTT.